The 24 T cell receptor beta chains below all came from one sample that was sequenced in a study. Cells sorted as Tregs were CD4+, CD25+ and CD127-/low. MiXCR, applied by TCRdb to the 5' RACE reads, yields one record per CDR3 protein. This sample carries roughly 42,000 distinct CDR3 sequences, approximately 22% of them seen once, and the ten largest clones take approximately 4.1%. Specimen: Tregs sorted from blood. Every receptor here comes from a female donor with breast cancer.

The chain is built from TRBV6-2 or TRBV6-3 and TRBJ2-5; 13 nucleotides agree with TRBD2. This CDR3 comprises 16 residues. J was trimmed by 4 bases and V by 4 bases; bases with no gene match: 6. From germline, CDR1 is MNHEY and CDR2 SVGEGT. CDR3 nucleotides: TGTGCCAGCAGTTTTGATGGGACTAGCGGGATAGAGACCCAGTACTTC. Translating it yields CASSFDGTSGIETQYF.

Turning to this clonotype: A much larger clone lies a single base off, so this may be a read error. The rearrangement links TRBV5-1 to TRBJ1-4; D not certain. CDR1 SGHRS and CDR2 YFSETQ come from the germline V gene. There are 14 residues in the CDR3. The CDR3 sequence is CASSSGERGEKLSF. In nucleotides, the CDR3 is TGCGCCAGCAGCTCCGGGGAGCGCGGTGAAAAACTGTCTTTT. Full variable domain (remainder filled in from reference TRBV5-1 and TRBJ1-4): KAGVTQTPRYLIKTRGQQVTLSCSPISGHRSVSWYQQTPGQGLQFLFEYFSETQRNKGNFPGRFSGRQFSNSRSEMNVSTLELGDSALYLCASSSGERGEKLSFGSGTQLSVL.

The CDR3 sequence: CASSLVAGSSETQYF. The CDR3 DNA sequence: TGTGCCAGCAGCTTAGTAGCGGGATCATCAGAGACCCAGTACTTC. J is TRBJ2-5 and V is TRBV7-9; 8 nucleotides line up with TRBD2. This CDR3 comprises 15 residues. Germline CDR1 and CDR2: SEHNR and FQNEAQ (reference sequence). V shed 1 base and J 4 bases; nucleotides not matched to a gene: 5.

A remark on this clonotype: Given a much more abundant clone one base away, this may be a read error. The gene calls are TRBV29-1 and TRBJ1-1; no reliable D call. The CDR3 is made up of 16 amino acids. The V end was cut by 5 bases, the J end by 5 bases, with 24 bases between. The germline CDR1 and CDR2 sequences are SQVTM and ANQGSEA. CDR3 amino acids: CSVKLVDGGIRTEAFF. The DNA of the CDR3 is TGCAGCGTTAAACTAGTCGACGGTGGCATTCGGACTGAAGCTTTCTTT.

This clonotype was detected only a few times. J is TRBJ2-1 and V is TRBV5-1; 10 bases are a match to TRBD1. Trimming took 3 bases from V and 7 from J; bases not matched to a gene: 7. The CDR3 is 15 residues long. Germline V gives CDR1 SGHRS, CDR2 YFSETQ. CDR3 nucleotide sequence: TGCGCCAGCAGCTCCGGACAGGGGGGGTTGAATGAGCAGTTCTTC. This gives the protein CASSSGQGGLNEQFF. Based on the CDR3 plus reference TRBV5-1 and TRBJ2-1, the full variable domain is KAGVTQTPRYLIKTRGQQVTLSCSPISGHRSVSWYQQTPGQGLQFLFEYFSETQRNKGNFPGRFSGRQFSNSRSEMNVSTLELGDSALYLCASSSGQGGLNEQFFGPGTRLTVL.

J is TRBJ2-5 and V is TRBV5-5, with D perhaps matching TRBD2 (6 bases). The CDR3 is made up of 19 amino acids. Germline V gene lookup returns CDR1 SGHKS and CDR2 YYEKEE (reference sequence). Between the trimmed V and J ends, which lost 4 bases and 1 base, there was a span of 26 bases. In DNA form, the CDR3 reads TGTGCCAGCAGCAAGGACTCAAGCGGGCTAATTAAAAGCCAAGAGACCCAGTACTTC. Its protein product is CASSKDSSGLIKSQETQYF.

The chain is built from TRBV4-2 and TRBJ2-1; TRBD1 is a possible D gene (6 bases). V was trimmed by 1 base and J by 1 base, leaving 11 bases between them. Looked up from germline, CDR1 is LGHNA and CDR2 is YNFKEQ. The CDR3 extends over 16 amino acids. CDR3 sequence (DNA): TGTGCCAGCAGCCAAGGAGGGGGTGGGTCCTACAATGAGCAGTTCTTC. Translation: CASSQGGGGSYNEQFF.

The V and J genes are TRBV5-1 and TRBJ2-3; D is possibly TRBD2 (6 bases). V was clipped by 4 bases and J by 2 bases, with 14 bases between them. The CDR3 is 15 residues long. Per the germline V gene, CDR1 is SGHRS and CDR2 is YFSETQ. The CDR3 DNA reads TGCGCCAGCAGCCCAGAATGGAGGGACACAGATACGCAGTATTTT. Translating it yields CASSPEWRDTDTQYF.

The CDR3 coding sequence is TGCGCCAGCAGCTCGACCCCAGGGGAAGGAAAACTGTTTTTT. It encodes CASSSTPGEGKLFF. V usage is TRBV5-1 and J usage is TRBJ1-4; weak D call: TRBD1 (6 bases). The germline CDR1 and CDR2 sequences are SGHRS and YFSETQ. V was clipped by 3 bases and J by 10 bases, with 16 bases between them. The CDR3 extends over 14 amino acids.

This clonotype was found a few times. The chain combines TRBV28 with TRBJ2-3, with no clear D. Germline V gives CDR1 MDHEN, CDR2 SYDVKM. This CDR3 comprises 15 residues. Trimming shortened V by 3 bases and J by 2 bases, and 12 bases separated the two germline ends. CDR3 residues: CASSFEVGTTDTQYF. In DNA form, the CDR3 reads TGTGCCAGCAGTTTTGAGGTCGGCACCACAGATACGCAGTATTTT. Looking up the rest from reference TRBV28 and TRBJ2-3 gives the full variable domain: DVKVTQSSRYLVKRTGEKVFLECVQDMDHENMFWYRQDPGLGLRLIYFSYDVKMKEKGDIPEGYSVSREKKERFSLILESASTNQTSMYLCASSFEVGTTDTQYFGPGTRLTVL.

The rearrangement uses TRBV5-4 and TRBJ2-1; 9 bases line up with TRBD1. The CDR3 loop spans 14 amino acids. The germline CDR1 and CDR2 sequences are SGHNT and YYREEE (reference sequence). The ends lost 4 bases at V and 6 bases at J; junction bases unmatched: 5. CDR3 amino acids: CASSLDRGSNEQFF. DNA for the CDR3: TGTGCCAGCAGCCTCGACAGGGGGAGCAATGAGCAGTTCTTC.

This clonotype was picked up many times. J is TRBJ2-1 and V is TRBV30; D is perhaps TRBD1 or TRBD2 (5 bases each). Germline V CDR1 and CDR2: GTSNPN, SVGIG (reference sequence). The CDR3 is made up of 13 amino acids. CDR3 bases: TGTGCTACTGAGCGGACACCCTACAATGAGCAGTTCTTC. Translating it yields CATERTPYNEQFF.

The chain employs TRBV10-3 and TRBJ2-5, with 12 bases that match TRBD1. After removal of 3 bases from V and 9 bases from J, the junction contained 8 bases not matched to a gene. Germline lookup yields CDR1 ENHRY and CDR2 SYGVKD. The CDR3 is 15 amino acids. The CDR3 DNA reads as TGTGCCATCAGTGAAGGGACAGGGGGCGCGGAGGCCCAGTACTTC. It translates to CAISEGTGGAEAQYF.

This clonotype was picked up many times. This chain joins TRBV4-2 and TRBJ1-5; D gene ambiguous. Per the germline V gene, CDR1 is LGHNA and CDR2 is YNFKEQ. Trimming removed 0 bases at V and 0 bases at J, with 12 bases between. The CDR3 is 17 residues long. CDR3 loop: CASSQDSWAASNQPQHF. The CDR3 nucleotides are TGTGCCAGCAGCCAAGATAGTTGGGCGGCTAGCAATCAGCCCCAGCATTTT.

This chain joins TRBV6-1 and TRBJ1-6; D gene ambiguous. CDR1 is MNHNS and CDR2 is SASEGT in the germline V gene. V was cut by 5 bases and J by 7 bases, with 12 bases left in between. The CDR3 covers 14 residues. The CDR3 coding sequence is TGTGCCAGCAGTACCAGGAGTTACAATTCACCCCTCCACTTT. Its translation: CASSTRSYNSPLHF.

This clonotype was counted between two and nine times. The chain has TRBV27 and TRBJ1-6; a weak D match, TRBD1 (5 bases). This CDR3 comprises 16 residues. Trimming took 7 bases from V and 7 from J, leaving 20 bases between them. CDR1 is MNHEY and CDR2 is SMNVEV in the germline V gene (reference sequence). This CDR3 is CASTNIEGRLNSPLHF. The CDR3 nucleotides are TGTGCCAGCACCAATATCGAGGGACGGTTAAATTCACCCCTCCACTTT.

The V call is TRBV28, the J call TRBJ1-5; a possible D gene is TRBD1 (5 bases). Germline V gene lookup returns CDR1 MDHEN and CDR2 SYDVKM. V shed 6 bases and J shed 5 bases, with 17 bases lying between them. The CDR3 length is 15 residues. CDR3 loop: CASSRPVQGYQPQHF. CDR3 bases: TGTGCCAGCAGCCGTCCCGTCCAGGGCTATCAGCCCCAGCATTTT.

This clonotype was seen a few times. The chain recombines TRBV7-8 with TRBJ1-5; no clear D. CDR3 length: 15 residues. Trimming removed 1 base at V and 1 base at J, with 8 bases between. Per the germline V gene, CDR1 is SGHVS and CDR2 is FQNEAQ. CDR3 in amino acids: CASSLVGRSNQPQHF. Here the CDR3 DNA reads TGTGCCAGCAGCTTAGTCGGGAGGAGCAATCAGCCCCAGCATTTT.

The sample holds many counts of this clonotype. The rearrangement uses TRBV21-1 and TRBJ2-7; the listed D gene, TRBD1, was not tested against the DNA. TRBV21-1 is an annotated pseudogene. This CDR3 comprises 14 residues. As DNA, the CDR3 is TGTGCCAGCAGCAGCAGGGACAGATCCTACGAGCAGTACTTC. This translates into CASSSRDRSYEQYF.

This clonotype was seen a few times. The chain uses TRBV7-9 and TRBJ1-1; D uncertain. The germline V and J ends were trimmed by 1 base and 3 bases, with 9 bases remaining between them. CDR1 SEHNR and CDR2 FQNEAQ come from the germline V gene (reference sequence). The CDR3 is 14 residues long. CDR3 coding DNA: TGTGCCAGCAGCTTAGGGGTCCTAGACACTGAAGCTTTCTTT. Amino acid sequence: CASSLGVLDTEAFF. The full variable domain, rest sourced from reference TRBV7-9 and TRBJ1-1, is DTGVSQNPRHKITKRGQNVTFRCDPISEHNRLYWYRQTLGQGPEFLTYFQNEAQLEKSRLLSDRFSAERPKGSFSTLEIQRTEQGDSAMYLCASSLGVLDTEAFFGQGTRLTVV.

This clonotype was seen ten or more times. The rearrangement links TRBV29-1 to TRBJ2-2, with 7 bases fitting TRBD2. The CDR3 sequence is 13 residues long. Germline V CDR1 and CDR2: SQVTM, ANQGSEA. J was trimmed by 4 bases and V by 3 bases; bases with no gene match: 2. The CDR3 region is CSVEGEGTGELFF. The CDR3 DNA reads as TGCAGCGTTGAGGGGGAGGGCACCGGGGAGCTGTTTTTT.

In this sample, this clonotype turned up a few times. The chain is built from TRBV7-6 and TRBJ2-3, with 8 nucleotides matching TRBD2. Germline V CDR1 and CDR2: SGHVS, FNYEAQ. V lost 4 bases, J lost 1 base, and 7 bases stayed unmatched. The CDR3 is 16 residues long. The CDR3 here is CASSSGLGAGTDTQYF. CDR3 DNA: TGTGCCAGCAGCTCGGGACTAGGAGCGGGCACAGATACGCAGTATTTT.

This clonotype has a handful of counts. CDR3: CSGRDYQETQYF. CDR3 coding DNA: TGCAGCGGACGAGATTACCAAGAGACCCAGTACTTC. V gene TRBV29-1 combines with J gene TRBJ2-5; D remains ambiguous. CDR1 and CDR2 from the germline V gene are SQVTM and ANQGSEA. The V end was cut by 7 bases, the J end by 0 bases, with 9 bases between. CDR3 size: 12 residues. The entire variable domain, with the rest obtained from reference TRBV29-1 and TRBJ2-5, is as follows: SAVISQKPSRDICQRGTSLTIQCQVDSQVTMMFWYRQQPGQSLTLIATANQGSEATYESGFVIDKFPISRPNLTFSTLTVSNMSPEDSSIYLCSGRDYQETQYFGPGTRLLVL.

In its sample, this clonotype was seen a few times. The chain combines TRBV20-1 with TRBJ1-1; maybe TRBD1 (6 bases). The V end was cut by 4 bases, the J end by 5 bases, with 11 bases between. From germline, CDR1 is DFQATT and CDR2 SNEGSKA (reference sequence). The CDR3 length is 12 residues. CDR3 loop: CSANPGETEAFF. DNA of the CDR3: TGCAGTGCTAACCCAGGGGAAACTGAAGCTTTCTTT.